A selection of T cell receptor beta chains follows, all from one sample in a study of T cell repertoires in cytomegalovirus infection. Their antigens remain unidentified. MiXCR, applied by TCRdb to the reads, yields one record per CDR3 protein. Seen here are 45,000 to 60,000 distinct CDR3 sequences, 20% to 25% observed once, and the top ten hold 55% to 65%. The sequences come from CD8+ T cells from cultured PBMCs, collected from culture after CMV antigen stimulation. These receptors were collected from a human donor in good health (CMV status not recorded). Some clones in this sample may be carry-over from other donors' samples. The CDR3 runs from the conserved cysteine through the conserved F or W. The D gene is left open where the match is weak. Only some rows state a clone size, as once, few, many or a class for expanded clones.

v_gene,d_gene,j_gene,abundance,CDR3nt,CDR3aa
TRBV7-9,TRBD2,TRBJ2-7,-,TGTGCCAGCAGCCGACTAGCGGGCCCTAGCTCCTACGAGCAGTACTTC,CASSRLAGPSSYEQYF
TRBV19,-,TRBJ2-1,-,TGTGCCAGTAGTATAAGGGTCTGGGGGAATAACTACAATGAGCAGTTCTTC,CASSIRVWGNNYNEQFF
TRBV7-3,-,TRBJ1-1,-,TGTGCCAGCAGCACTACAGGCGGGGAAGCTTTCTTT,CASSTTGGEAFF
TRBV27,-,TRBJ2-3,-,TGTGCCAGCAGTTTCTTAGGCGGATCTGGGACAGATACGCAGTATTTT,CASSFLGGSGTDTQYF
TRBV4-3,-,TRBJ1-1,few,TGCGCCAGCAGCCAAGACATCGGGGGATGGACTGAAGCTTTCTTT,CASSQDIGGWTEAFF
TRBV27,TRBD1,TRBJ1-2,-,TGTGCCAGCAGTTCCCTCCGGACAGGGAGCTCGCCTAACTATGGCTACACCTTC,CASSSLRTGSSPNYGYTF
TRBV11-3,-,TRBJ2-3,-,TGTGCCAGCAGCTTAAGGTCTCCCAGCAGCACAGATACGCAGTATTTT,CASSLRSPSSTDTQYF
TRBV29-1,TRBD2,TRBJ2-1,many,TGCAGCGTTGAAGGGGAGGTGGGTAGCGGGAGTAATGAGCAGTTCTTC,CSVEGEVGSGSNEQFF
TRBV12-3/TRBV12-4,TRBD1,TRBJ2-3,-,TGTGCCAGCAGTTTCCTGGACAGGGGAGATACGCAGTATTTT,CASSFLDRGDTQYF
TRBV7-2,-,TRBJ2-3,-,TGTGCCAGCAGCTTAGAAGGGTTGGGGGATACGCAGTATTTT,CASSLEGLGDTQYF
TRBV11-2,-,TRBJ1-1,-,TGTGCCAGCTACTCGACAGGGAACACTGAAGCTTTCTTT,CASYSTGNTEAFF
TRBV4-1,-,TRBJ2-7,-,TGCGCCAGCAGCTCTCTGAGGGGTTACGAGCAGTACTTC,CASSSLRGYEQYF
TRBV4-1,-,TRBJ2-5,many,TGCGCCAGCAGCCTTGACAGGGAGACCCAGTACTTC,CASSLDRETQYF
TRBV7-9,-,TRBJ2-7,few,TGTGCCAGCAGCTTAGGCGGCCTAGGAAGGGGTTACGAGCAGTACTTC,CASSLGGLGRGYEQYF
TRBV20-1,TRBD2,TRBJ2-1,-,TGCAGTGCAGACTCTCGGACTAGGAGAGTCGATGAGCAGTTCTTC,CSADSRTRRVDEQFF
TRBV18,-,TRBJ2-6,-,TGTGCCAGCTCACCACCGGGACCGAACTCTGGGGCCAACGTCCTGACTTTC,CASSPPGPNSGANVLTF
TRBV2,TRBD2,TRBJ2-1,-,TGTGCCAGCAGTGACGGCGGGAGGGCCAGGAATGAGCAGTTCTTC,CASSDGGRARNEQFF
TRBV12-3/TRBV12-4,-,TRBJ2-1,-,TGTGCCAGCAGCCTCTCGGGTGAGCAGTTCTTC,CASSLSGEQFF
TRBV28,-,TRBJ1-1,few,TGTGCCAGCAGCCACCCAGCGGGGGTTAACACTGAAGCTTTCTTT,CASSHPAGVNTEAFF
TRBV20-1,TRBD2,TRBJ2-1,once,TGCAGTGCTAGGGGAGGGACGGGAGGGTCGGCCTACAATGAGCAGTTCTTC,CSARGGTGGSAYNEQFF
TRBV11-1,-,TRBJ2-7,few,TGTGCCAGCAGCCTGCTCTGGACTTACGAGCAGTACTTC,CASSLLWTYEQYF
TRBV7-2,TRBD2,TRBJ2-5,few,TGTGCCAGCAGCACCTCTAGCGGGTTTCAAGAGACCCAGTACTTC,CASSTSSGFQETQYF
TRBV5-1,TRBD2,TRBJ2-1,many,TGCGCCAGCAGCTTAAGGCGGGAGGGCCTGAGGAATGAGCAGTTCTTC,CASSLRREGLRNEQFF
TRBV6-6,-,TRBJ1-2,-,TGTGCCAGCAGTTACGATTTTGATGGCTACACCTTC,CASSYDFDGYTF
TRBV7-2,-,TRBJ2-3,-,TGTGCCAGCAGCTTAGGGGACATACCCACAGATACGCAGTATTTT,CASSLGDIPTDTQYF
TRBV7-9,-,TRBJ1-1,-,TGTGCCAGCGGCCCCCCACAGGGCCGTACACTGAAAGCTTTCTTT,CASGPPQGRTLKAFF
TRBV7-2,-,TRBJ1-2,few,TGTGCCAGCAGCTCGACAGCTAACTATGGCTACACCTTC,CASSSTANYGYTF
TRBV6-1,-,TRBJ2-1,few,TGTGCCAGCAGTGAAGCGAAGGGGGTGGATGAGCAGTTCTTC,CASSEAKGVDEQFF
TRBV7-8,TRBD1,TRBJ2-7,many,TGTGCCAGCAGCTACAGGGGCAGCTCCTACGAGCAGTACTTC,CASSYRGSSYEQYF
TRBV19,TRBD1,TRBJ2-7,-,TGTGCCAGTAGTGGCATGCGGGACAGGGGGCCCTACGAGCAGTACTTC,CASSGMRDRGPYEQYF
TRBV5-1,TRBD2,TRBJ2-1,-,TGCGCCAACAGCATTAGCGGGAGTTTGAATGAGCAGTTCTTC,CANSISGSLNEQFF
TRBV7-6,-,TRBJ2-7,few,TGTGCCAGCAGCTTGGGGGGGCAGACCTACGAGCAGTACTTC,CASSLGGQTYEQYF
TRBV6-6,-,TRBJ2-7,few,TGTGCCAGCACTCCTGGGGGCGCCTCGCCCGAGCAGTACTTC,CASTPGGASPEQYF
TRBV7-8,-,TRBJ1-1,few,TGTGCCAGCAGCGATAGGGTGAACACTGAAGCTTTCTTT,CASSDRVNTEAFF
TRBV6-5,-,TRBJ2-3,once,TGTGCCAGCAGTTACGACAGGGAGGTAGATACGCAGTATTTT,CASSYDREVDTQYF
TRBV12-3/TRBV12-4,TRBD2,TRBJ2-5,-,TGTGCCAGCAGTCCCTCTAGCGGGAGGGAGACCCAGTACTTC,CASSPSSGRETQYF
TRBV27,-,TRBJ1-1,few,TGTGCCAGCAGTTTAGCTCGGGGAGGGACTGAAGCTTTCTTT,CASSLARGGTEAFF
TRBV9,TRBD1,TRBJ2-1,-,TGTGCCAGCGGCACGACAGGGGGCGAGCAGTTCTTC,CASGTTGGEQFF
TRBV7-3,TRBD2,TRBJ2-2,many,TGTGCCAGCAGCTCCCGGGGGGGCCGGACCGGGGAGCTGTTTTTT,CASSSRGGRTGELFF
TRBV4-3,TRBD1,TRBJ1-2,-,TGCGCCAGCAGCCAAGAATGGACAGGGGGAACTGGTGGCTACACCTTC,CASSQEWTGGTGGYTF
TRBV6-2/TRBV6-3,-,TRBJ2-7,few,TGTGCCAGCAGTTTTCGAGCGTACGAGCAGTACTTC,CASSFRAYEQYF
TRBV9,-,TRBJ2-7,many,TGTGCCAGCAGCCTCGGGGCAGCCGCCTACGAGCAGTACTTC,CASSLGAAAYEQYF
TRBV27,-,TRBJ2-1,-,TGTGCCAGCAGTTTATCGCTGGAGATGAATTACAATGAGCAGTTCTTC,CASSLSLEMNYNEQFF
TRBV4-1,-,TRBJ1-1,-,TGCGCCAGCAGCCAAGCTGGCCGTCAGGGGTCTGAAGCTTTCTTT,CASSQAGRQGSEAFF
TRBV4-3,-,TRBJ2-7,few,TGCGCCAGCAGCCACGACAGGTTCTACGAGCAGTACTTC,CASSHDRFYEQYF
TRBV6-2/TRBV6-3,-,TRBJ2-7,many,TGTGCCAGCAGTTACGACGGGGCAGGGAGGAACTACGAGCAGTACTTC,CASSYDGAGRNYEQYF
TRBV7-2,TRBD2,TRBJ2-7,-,TGTGCCAGCAGCTTAGAGGCGGGAGTGGACGAGCAGTACTTC,CASSLEAGVDEQYF
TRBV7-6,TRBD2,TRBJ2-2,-,TGTGCCAGCAGCGTGGGACTAGGAGGCATCGGGGAGCTGTTTTTT,CASSVGLGGIGELFF
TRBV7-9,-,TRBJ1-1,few,TGTGCCAGCAGCTTAGGCGGGGCCGAAGCTTTCTTT,CASSLGGAEAFF
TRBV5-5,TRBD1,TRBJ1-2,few,TGTGCCAGCAGCTTGGTCCCTGGACAGGGAGTCTATGGCTACACCTTC,CASSLVPGQGVYGYTF
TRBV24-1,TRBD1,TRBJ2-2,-,TGTGCCACCAGTGGGACAGGGAACACCGGGGAGCTGTTTTTT,CATSGTGNTGELFF
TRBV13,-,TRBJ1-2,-,TGTGCCAGCAGCTCCGGGCGCGGCGGAGATGGCTACACCTTC,CASSSGRGGDGYTF
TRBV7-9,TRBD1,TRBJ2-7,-,TGTGCCAGCAGCTTCCCCGGGACAGCCTACGAGCAGTACTTC,CASSFPGTAYEQYF
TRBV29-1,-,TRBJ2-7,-,TGCAGCGTTGAACTCGGGACTTCCTCCTACGAGCAGTACTTC,CSVELGTSSYEQYF
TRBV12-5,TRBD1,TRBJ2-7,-,TGTGCTAGTGGTTTGGCCGGCGGTCTGCAGGGGGCCTACGAGCAGTACTTC,CASGLAGGLQGAYEQYF